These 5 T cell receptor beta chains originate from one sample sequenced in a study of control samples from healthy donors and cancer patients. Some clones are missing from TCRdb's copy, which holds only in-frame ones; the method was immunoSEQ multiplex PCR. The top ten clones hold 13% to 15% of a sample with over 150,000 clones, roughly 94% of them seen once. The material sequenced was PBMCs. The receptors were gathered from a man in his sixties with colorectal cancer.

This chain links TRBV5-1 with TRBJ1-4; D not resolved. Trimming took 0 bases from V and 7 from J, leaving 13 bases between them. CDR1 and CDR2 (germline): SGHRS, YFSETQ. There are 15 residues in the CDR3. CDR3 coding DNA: TGCGCCAGCAGCTTGGAGGCCTCGCATCGTGAAAAACTGTTTTTT. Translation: CASSLEASHREKLFF.

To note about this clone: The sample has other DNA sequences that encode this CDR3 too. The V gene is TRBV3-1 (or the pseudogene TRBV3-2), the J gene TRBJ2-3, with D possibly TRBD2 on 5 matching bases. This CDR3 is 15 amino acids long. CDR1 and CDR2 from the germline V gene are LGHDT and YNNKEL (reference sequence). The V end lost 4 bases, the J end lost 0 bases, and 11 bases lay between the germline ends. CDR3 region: CASSPGLSSTDTQYF. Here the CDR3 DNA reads TGTGCCAGCAGCCCCGGACTTTCTAGCACAGATACGCAGTATTTT.

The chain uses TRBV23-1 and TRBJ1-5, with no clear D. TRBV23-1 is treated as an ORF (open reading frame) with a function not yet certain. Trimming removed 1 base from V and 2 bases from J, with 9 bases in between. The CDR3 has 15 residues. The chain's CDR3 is CASSQFPGCNQPQHF. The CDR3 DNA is TGCGCCAGCAGTCAATTCCCGGGTTGCAATCAGCCCCAGCATTTT.

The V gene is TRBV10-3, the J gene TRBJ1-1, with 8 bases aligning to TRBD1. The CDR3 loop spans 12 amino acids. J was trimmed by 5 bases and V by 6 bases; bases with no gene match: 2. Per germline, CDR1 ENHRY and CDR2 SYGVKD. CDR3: CAIRDRDTEAFF. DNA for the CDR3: TGTGCCATCAGGGACAGGGATACTGAAGCTTTCTTT.

The CDR3 here is CASSRPGQGRNEQFF. Written as DNA, the CDR3 is TGTGCCAGCAGTCGACCGGGACAGGGTAGGAATGAGCAGTTCTTC. V gene TRBV6-5 combines with J gene TRBJ2-1, with TRBD1 matching over 9 bases. This CDR3 comprises 15 residues. Germline V CDR1 and CDR2: MNHEY, SVGAGI. The V and J ends lost 5 bases and 7 bases, in that order; junction bases with no gene match: 9.